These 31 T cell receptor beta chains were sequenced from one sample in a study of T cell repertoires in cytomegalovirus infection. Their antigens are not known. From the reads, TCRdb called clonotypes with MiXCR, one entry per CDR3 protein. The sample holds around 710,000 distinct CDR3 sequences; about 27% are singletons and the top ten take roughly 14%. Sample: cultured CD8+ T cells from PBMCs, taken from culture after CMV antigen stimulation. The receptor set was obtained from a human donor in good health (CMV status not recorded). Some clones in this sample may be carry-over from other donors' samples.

The CDR3 nucleotides read TGTGCCAGCAGAGGACAGGGTCCCAACTATGGCTACACCTTC. Translating it yields CASRGQGPNYGYTF. The V call is TRBV6-5, the J call TRBJ1-2, with 8 bases matching TRBD1. CDR1 and CDR2 from the germline V gene are MNHEY and SVGAGI. The CDR3 loop spans 14 amino acids. The trim removed 6 bases at V and 2 bases at J, leaving 5 bases unmatched.

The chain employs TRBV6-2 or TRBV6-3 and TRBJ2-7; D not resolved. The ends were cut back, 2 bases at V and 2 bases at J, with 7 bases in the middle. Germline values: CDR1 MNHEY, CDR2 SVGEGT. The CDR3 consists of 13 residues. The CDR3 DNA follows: TGTGCCAGCAGTTACCTCGGAGCCTACGAGCAGTACTTC. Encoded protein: CASSYLGAYEQYF.

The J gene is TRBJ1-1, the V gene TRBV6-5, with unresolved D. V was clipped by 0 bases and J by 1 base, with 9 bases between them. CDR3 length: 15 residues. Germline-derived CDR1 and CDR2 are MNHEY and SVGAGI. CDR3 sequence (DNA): TGTGCCAGCAGTTACTCGAGTCTGACGAACACTGAAGCTTTCTTT. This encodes CASSYSSLTNTEAFF.

This chain's CDR3 is CASSLPGDPPYEQYV. CDR3 nucleotides: TGTGCCAGCAGTTTACCTGGGGACCCCCCCTACGAGCAGTACGTC. The rearrangement uses TRBV28 and TRBJ2-7; possibly TRBD1 or TRBD2 for D (5 bases each). This CDR3 is 15 amino acids long. V was cut by 2 bases and J by 2 bases, with 13 bases left in between. The germline V gene encodes CDR1 MDHEN and CDR2 SYDVKM.

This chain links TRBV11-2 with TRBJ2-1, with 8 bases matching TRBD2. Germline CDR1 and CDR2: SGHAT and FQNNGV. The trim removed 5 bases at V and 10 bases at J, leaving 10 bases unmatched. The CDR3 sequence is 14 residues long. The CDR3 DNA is TGTGCCAGCAGCCCTGGGCGGGGGGCCGGGGAGCAGTTCTTC. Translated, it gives CASSPGRGAGEQFF.

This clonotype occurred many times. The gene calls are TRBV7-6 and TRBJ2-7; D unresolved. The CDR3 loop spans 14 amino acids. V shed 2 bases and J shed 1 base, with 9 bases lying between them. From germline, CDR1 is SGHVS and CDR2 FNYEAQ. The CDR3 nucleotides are TGTGCCAGCAGCTTATCCCCAGGATCCTACGAGCAGTACGTC. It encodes CASSLSPGSYEQYV.

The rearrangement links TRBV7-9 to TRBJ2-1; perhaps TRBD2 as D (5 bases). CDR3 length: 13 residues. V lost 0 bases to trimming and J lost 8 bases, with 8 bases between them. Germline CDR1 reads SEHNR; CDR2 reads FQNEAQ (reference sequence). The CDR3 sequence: CASSLAEGHEQFF. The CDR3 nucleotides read TGTGCCAGCAGCTTAGCTGAGGGCCATGAGCAGTTCTTC.

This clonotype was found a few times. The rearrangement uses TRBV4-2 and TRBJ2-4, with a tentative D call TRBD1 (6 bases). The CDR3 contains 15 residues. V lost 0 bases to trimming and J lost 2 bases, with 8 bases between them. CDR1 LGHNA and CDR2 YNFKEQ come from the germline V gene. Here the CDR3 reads CASSQDRGTKNIQYF. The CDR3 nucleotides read TGTGCCAGCAGCCAAGACAGGGGAACCAAAAACATTCAGTACTTC.

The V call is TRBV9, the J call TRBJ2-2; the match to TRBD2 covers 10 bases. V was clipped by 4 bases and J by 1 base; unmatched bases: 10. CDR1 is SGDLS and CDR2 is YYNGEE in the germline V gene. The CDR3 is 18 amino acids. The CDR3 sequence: CASSPLRRTSGNTGELFF. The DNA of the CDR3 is TGTGCCAGCAGCCCCCTCAGGAGGACTAGCGGGAACACCGGGGAGCTGTTTTTT.

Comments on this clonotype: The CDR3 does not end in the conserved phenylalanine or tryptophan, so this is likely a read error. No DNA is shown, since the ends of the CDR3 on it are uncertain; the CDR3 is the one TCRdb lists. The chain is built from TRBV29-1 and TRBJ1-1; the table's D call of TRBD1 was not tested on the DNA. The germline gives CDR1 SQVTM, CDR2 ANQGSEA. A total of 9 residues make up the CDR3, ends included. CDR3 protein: CSVGSRIGP.

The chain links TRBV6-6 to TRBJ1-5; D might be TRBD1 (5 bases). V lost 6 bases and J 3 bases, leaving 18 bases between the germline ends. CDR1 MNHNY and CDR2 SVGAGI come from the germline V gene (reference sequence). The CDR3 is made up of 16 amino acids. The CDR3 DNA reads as TGTGCCAGCAGACTTCCGGAGGGGCCCCTCAATCAGCCCCAGCATTTT. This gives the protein CASRLPEGPLNQPQHF.

CDR3 amino acids: CASSLGPSGGGDEQFF. In nucleotides, the CDR3 is TGTGCCAGCAGCTTAGGGCCCAGCGGGGGGGGCGATGAGCAGTTCTTC. This chain uses TRBV7-6 with TRBJ2-1; TRBD2 aligns across 10 bases. J was trimmed by 8 bases and V by 1 base; bases with no gene match: 8. The CDR3 runs to 16 residues. Germline V gives CDR1 SGHVS, CDR2 FNYEAQ.

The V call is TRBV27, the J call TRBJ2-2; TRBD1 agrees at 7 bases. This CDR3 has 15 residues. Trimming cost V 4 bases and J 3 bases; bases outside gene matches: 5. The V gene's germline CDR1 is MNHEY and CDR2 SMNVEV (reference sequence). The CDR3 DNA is TGTGCCAGCAGTTACGACAGGGCATACACCGGGGAGCTGTTTTTT. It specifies CASSYDRAYTGELFF.

The chain's CDR3 is CASSTRLQDTQYF. For the CDR3, the DNA is TGTGCCAGCAGTACCAGACTTCAAGATACGCAGTATTTT. The V call is TRBV9, the J call TRBJ2-3; D gene uncertain. The V gene lost 5 bases and the J gene lost 5 bases, with 12 bases spanning the gap. Germline CDR1 is SGDLS and CDR2 is YYNGEE. CDR3 size: 13 residues.

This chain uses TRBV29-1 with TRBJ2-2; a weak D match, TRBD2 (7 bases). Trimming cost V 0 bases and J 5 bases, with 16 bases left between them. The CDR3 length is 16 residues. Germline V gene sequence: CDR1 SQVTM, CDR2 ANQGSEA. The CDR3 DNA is TGCAGCGTTGAAGATTGGGGGGGCTCTCAGACCGGGGAGCTGTTTTTT. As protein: CSVEDWGGSQTGELFF.

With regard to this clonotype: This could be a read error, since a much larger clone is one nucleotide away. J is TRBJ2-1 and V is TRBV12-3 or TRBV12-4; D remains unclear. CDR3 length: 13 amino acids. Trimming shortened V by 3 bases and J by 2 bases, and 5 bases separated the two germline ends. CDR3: CASSLWAYNEQFF. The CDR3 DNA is TGTGCCAGCAGTTTGTGGGCCTACAATGAGCAGTTCTTC.

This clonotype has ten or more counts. DNA of the CDR3: TGTGCCAGCAGTGGGACTAGCGGGGGCCAAGAGACCCAGTACTTC. Its translation is CASSGTSGGQETQYF. This chain links TRBV12-3 or TRBV12-4 with TRBJ2-5, with TRBD2 matching 14 bases. The CDR3 spans 15 residues. Trimming cost V 5 bases and J 1 base; bases outside gene matches: 0.

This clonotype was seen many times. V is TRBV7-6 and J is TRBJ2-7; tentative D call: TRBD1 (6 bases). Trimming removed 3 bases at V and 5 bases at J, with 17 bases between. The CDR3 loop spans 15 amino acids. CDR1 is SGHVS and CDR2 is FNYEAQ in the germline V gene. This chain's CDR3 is CASSLGAGIMDEQYF. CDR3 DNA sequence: TGTGCCAGCAGCTTGGGGGCAGGTATAATGGACGAGCAGTACTTC.

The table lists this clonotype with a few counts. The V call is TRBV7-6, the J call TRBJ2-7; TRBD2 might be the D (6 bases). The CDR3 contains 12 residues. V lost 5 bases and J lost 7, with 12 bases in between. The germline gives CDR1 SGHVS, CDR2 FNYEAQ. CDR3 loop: CASSPPAGEQYV. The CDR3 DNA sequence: TGTGCCAGCAGCCCCCCGGCGGGAGAGCAGTACGTC.

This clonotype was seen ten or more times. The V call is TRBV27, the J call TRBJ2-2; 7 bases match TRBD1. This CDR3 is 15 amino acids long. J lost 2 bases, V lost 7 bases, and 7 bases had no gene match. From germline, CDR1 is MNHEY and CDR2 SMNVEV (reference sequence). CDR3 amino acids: CASTLGTVNTGELFF. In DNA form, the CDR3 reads TGTGCCAGCACCTTAGGGACAGTAAACACCGGGGAGCTGTTTTTT.

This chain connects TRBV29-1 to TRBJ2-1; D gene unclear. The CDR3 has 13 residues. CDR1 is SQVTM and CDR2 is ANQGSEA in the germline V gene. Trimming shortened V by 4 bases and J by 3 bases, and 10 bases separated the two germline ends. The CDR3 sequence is CSVVTQLYNEQFF. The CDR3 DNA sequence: TGCAGCGTTGTGACCCAGCTCTACAATGAGCAGTTCTTC.

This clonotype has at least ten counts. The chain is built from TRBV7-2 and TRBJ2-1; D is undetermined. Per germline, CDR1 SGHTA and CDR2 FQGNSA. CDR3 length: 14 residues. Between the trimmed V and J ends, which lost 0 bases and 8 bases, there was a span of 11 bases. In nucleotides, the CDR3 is TGTGCCAGCAGCTTAGCGAGTGGGGTTGATGAGCAGTTCTTC. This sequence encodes CASSLASGVDEQFF.

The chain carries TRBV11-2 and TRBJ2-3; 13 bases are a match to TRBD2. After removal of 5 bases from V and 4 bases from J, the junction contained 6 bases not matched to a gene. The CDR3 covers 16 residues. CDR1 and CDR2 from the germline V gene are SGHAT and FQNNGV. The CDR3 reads CASSKWTSGGADTQYF. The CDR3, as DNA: TGTGCCAGCAGCAAATGGACTAGCGGGGGTGCAGATACGCAGTATTTT.

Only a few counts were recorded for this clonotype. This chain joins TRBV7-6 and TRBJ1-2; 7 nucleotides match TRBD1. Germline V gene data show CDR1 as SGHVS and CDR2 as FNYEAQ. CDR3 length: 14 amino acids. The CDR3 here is CARPITGAPYGYTF. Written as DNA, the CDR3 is TGTGCTAGGCCCATTACAGGGGCCCCCTATGGCTACACCTTC.

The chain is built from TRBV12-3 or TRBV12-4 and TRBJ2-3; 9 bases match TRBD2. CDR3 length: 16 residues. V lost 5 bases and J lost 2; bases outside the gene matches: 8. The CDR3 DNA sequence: TGTGCCAGCAGTGAAACGCGGGGGGGCCCCACAGATACGCAGTATTTT. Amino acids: CASSETRGGPTDTQYF.

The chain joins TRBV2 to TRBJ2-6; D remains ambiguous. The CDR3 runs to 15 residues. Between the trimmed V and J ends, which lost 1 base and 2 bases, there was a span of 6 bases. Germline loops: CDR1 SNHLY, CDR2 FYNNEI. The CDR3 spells CASSEEETGANVLTF. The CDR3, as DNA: TGTGCCAGCAGTGAAGAAGAGACTGGGGCCAACGTCCTGACTTTC.

DNA of the CDR3: TGTGCCAGTAGTCCAAAACTAGCGGGGGGGCCAGATACGCAGTATTTT. Encoded protein: CASSPKLAGGPDTQYF. The chain links TRBV19 to TRBJ2-3, with 13 bases aligning to TRBD2. Germline V gene lookup returns CDR1 LNHDA and CDR2 SQIVND (reference sequence). With V trimmed by 5 bases and J by 4 bases, 6 bases remained unmatched. CDR3 length equals 16 residues. Using reference TRBV19 and TRBJ2-3 for the parts outside the CDR3, the full variable domain is DGGITQSPKYLFRKEGQNVTLSCEQNLNHDAMYWYRQDPGQGLRLIYYSQIVNDFQKGDIAEGYSVSREKKESFPLTVTSAQKNPTAFYLCASSPKLAGGPDTQYFGPGTRLTVL.

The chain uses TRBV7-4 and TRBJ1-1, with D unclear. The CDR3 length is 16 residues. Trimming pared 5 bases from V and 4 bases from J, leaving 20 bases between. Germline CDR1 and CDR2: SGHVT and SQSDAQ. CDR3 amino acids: CASSPALRKVGTEAFF. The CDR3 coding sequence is TGTGCCAGCAGCCCCGCTTTGAGAAAGGTTGGCACTGAAGCTTTCTTT.

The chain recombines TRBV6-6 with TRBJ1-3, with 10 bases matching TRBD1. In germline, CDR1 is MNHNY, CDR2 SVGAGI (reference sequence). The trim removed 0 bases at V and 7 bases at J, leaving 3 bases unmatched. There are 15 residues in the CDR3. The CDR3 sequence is CASSYSRQGANTIYF. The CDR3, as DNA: TGTGCCAGCAGTTACTCGAGACAGGGGGCCAACACCATATATTTT.

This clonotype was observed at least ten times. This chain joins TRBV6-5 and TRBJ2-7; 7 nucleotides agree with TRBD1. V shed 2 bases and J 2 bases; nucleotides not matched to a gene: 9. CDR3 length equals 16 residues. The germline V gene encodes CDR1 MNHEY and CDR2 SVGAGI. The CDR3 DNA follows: TGTGCCAGCAGTTACATCCCCCGGACAGGAGCCTACGAGCAGTACTTC. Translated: CASSYIPRTGAYEQYF.

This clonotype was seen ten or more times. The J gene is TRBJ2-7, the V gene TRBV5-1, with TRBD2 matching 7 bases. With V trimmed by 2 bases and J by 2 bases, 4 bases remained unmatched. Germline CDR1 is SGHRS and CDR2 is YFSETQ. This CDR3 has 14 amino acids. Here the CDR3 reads CASSFERGTYEQYF. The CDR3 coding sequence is TGCGCCAGCAGCTTCGAGCGGGGTACCTACGAGCAGTACTTC.